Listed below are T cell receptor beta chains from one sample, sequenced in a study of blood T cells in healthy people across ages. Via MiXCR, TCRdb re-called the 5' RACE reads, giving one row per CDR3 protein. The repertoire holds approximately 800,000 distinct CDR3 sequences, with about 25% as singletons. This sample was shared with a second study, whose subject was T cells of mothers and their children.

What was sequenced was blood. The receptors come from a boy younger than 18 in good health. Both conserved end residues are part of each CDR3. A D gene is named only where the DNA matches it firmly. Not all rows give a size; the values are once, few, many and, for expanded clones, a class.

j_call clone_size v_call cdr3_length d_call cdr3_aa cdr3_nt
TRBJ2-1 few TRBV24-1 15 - CATSEARDTYNEQFF TGTGCCACCAGTGAGGCACGCGATACTTACAATGAGCAGTTCTTC
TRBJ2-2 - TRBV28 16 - CASSLRVYANTGELFF TGTGCCAGCAGTTTAAGAGTCTACGCGAACACCGGGGAACTGTTTTTT
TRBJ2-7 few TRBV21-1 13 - CAENPPRSYEQYF TGTGCCGAGAATCCACCTAGGTCCTACGAGCAGTACTTC
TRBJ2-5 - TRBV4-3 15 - CASSQEVPSQETQYF TGCGCCAGCAGCCAAGAAGTGCCTTCTCAAGAGACCCAGTACTTC
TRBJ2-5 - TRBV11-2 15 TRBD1 CASSLGDRLQETQYF TGTGCCAGCAGCTTAGGGGACAGGCTCCAAGAGACCCAGTACTTC
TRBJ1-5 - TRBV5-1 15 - CAGSLDARSGQPQHF TGCGCCGGCAGCTTGGACGCCAGGTCGGGTCAGCCCCAGCATTTT
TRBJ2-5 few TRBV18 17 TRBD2 CASSPPGLPYRWETQYF TGTGCCAGCTCACCACCGGGACTACCCTACCGCTGGGAGACCCAGTACTTC
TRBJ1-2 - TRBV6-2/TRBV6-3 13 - CASSYAGIYGYTF TGTGCCAGCAGTTACGCCGGGATTTATGGCTACACCTTC
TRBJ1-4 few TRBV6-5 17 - CASSYSIGVVANEKLFF TGTGCCAGCAGTTACTCCATAGGGGTGGTAGCTAATGAAAAACTGTTTTTT
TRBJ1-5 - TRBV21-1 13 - CASSKNFNQPQHF TGTGCCAGCAGCAAAAACTTCAATCAGCCCCAGCATTTT
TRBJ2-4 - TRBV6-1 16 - CASSEKNRLAKNIQYF TGTGCCAGCAGTGAAAAAAACAGACTAGCCAAAAACATTCAGTACTTC
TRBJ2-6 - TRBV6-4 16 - CASSDSSSSGANVLTF TGTGCCAGCAGTGACTCGTCGAGCTCTGGGGCCAACGTCCTGACTTTC
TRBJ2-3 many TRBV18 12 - CASSPVGDTQYF TGTGCCAGCTCACCCGTGGGGGATACGCAGTATTTT
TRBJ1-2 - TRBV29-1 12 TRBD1 CSVQGTGGSYTF TGCAGCGTTCAGGGGACAGGGGGAAGCTACACCTTC
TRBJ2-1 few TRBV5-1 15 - CASSALDSSYNEQFF TGCGCCAGCAGCGCGCTCGATAGCTCCTACAATGAGCAGTTCTTC
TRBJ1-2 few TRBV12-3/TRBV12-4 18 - CASSLEMVRGAANYGYTF TGTGCCAGCAGTTTAGAAATGGTTCGGGGAGCAGCTAACTATGGCTACACCTTC
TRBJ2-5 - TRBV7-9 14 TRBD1 CASIRQGSQETQYF TGTGCCAGCATCCGACAGGGAAGCCAAGAGACCCAGTACTTC
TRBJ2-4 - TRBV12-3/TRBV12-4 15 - CASSLRRGTKNIQYF TGTGCCAGCAGTTTAAGGAGGGGAACAAAAAACATTCAGTACTTC
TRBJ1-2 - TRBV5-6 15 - CASSLEFSYNYGYTF TGTGCCAGCAGCTTGGAATTCTCTTACAACTATGGCTACACCTTC
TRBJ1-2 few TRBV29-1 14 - CSVEWPGADYGYTF TGCAGCGTTGAGTGGCCAGGGGCGGACTATGGCTACACCTTC
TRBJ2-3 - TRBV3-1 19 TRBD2 CASSFRRGAARGAYDTQYF TGTGCCAGCAGCTTTAGACGGGGGGCAGCGCGGGGGGCTTATGATACGCAGTATTTT
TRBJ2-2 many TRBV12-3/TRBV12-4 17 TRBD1 CASRPPNRDSFTGELFF TGTGCCAGCAGGCCTCCAAACCGGGACAGTTTCACCGGGGAGCTGTTTTTT
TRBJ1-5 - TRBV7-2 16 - CASSLGRGLSGQPQHF TGTGCCAGCAGCTTAGGGCGGGGACTCTCGGGTCAGCCCCAGCATTTT
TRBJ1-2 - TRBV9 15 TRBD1 CASSVEGQGRYGYTF TGTGCCAGCAGCGTGGAAGGACAGGGGCGCTATGGCTACACCTTC